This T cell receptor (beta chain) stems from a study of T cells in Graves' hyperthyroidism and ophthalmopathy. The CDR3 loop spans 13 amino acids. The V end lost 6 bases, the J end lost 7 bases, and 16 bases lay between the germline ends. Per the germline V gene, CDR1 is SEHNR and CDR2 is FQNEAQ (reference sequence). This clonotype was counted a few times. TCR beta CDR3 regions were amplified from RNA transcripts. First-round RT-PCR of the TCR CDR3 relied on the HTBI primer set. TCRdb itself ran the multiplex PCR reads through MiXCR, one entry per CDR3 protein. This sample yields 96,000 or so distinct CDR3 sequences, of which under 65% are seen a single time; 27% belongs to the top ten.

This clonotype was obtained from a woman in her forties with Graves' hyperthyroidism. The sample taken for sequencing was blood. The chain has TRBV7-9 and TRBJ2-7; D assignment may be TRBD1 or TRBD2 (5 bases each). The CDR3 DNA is TGTGCCAGCAGTCGTGGGACCGCTGGGGAGCAGTACTTC. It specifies CASSRGTAGEQYF.